One sample yielded the 15 T cell receptor beta chains listed below, sequenced in a study of cytomegalovirus exposure and HLA in healthy donors. Both 60 Vbeta primers and 13 Jbeta primers went into the PCR. Clones were sequenced by immunoSEQ multiplex PCR, and TCRdb holds only the in-frame ones, with some missing. The sample lists over 95,000 clones; over 60% were seen once. The sample comprised PBMCs. The origin of the receptors is a man aged 40-55 years in good health and CMV-seropositive.

The V gene is TRBV6-6, the J gene TRBJ1-1; maybe TRBD1 (5 bases). The CDR3 consists of 16 residues. Trimming removed 7 bases at V and 1 base at J, with 19 bases between. Looked up from germline, CDR1 is MNHNY and CDR2 is SVGAGI (reference sequence). The CDR3 nucleotides read TGTGCCAGCATCCTCCCCCCCGGGGGGGGGAACACTGAAGCTTTCTTT. Protein product: CASILPPGGGNTEAFF.

The chain couples TRBV5-1 to TRBJ1-4; D unclear. Germline CDR1 is SGHRS and CDR2 is YFSETQ. The CDR3 totals 13 residues. The germline V and J ends were trimmed by 0 bases and 6 bases, with 6 bases remaining between them. DNA for the CDR3: TGCGCCAGCAGCTTGGAGCCCGATGAAAAACTGTTTTTT. Its translation is CASSLEPDEKLFF.

This clone was observed a single time. This chain joins TRBV5-1 and TRBJ2-2, with D perhaps TRBD2 (5 bases). The CDR3 runs 15 residues. Trimming stripped 2 bases from V and 5 bases from J, with 13 bases between. Germline CDR1 reads SGHRS; CDR2 reads YFSETQ. The CDR3 region has the DNA TGCGCCAGCAGCTTAGCCAGCGGAATAACCGGGGAGCTGTTTTTT. The encoded protein is CASSLASGITGELFF.

The chain joins TRBV19 to TRBJ2-2; 8 positions agree with TRBD2. Germline lookup yields CDR1 LNHDA and CDR2 SQIVND (reference sequence). V lost 5 bases and J lost 6; bases outside the gene matches: 11. CDR3 length: 16 residues. For the CDR3, the DNA is TGTGCCAGTAGTCCTTCGGCGGGGGGTCTGGCCGGGGAGCTGTTTTTT. Protein sequence: CASSPSAGGLAGELFF.

This clone occurred once. The chain links TRBV4-3 to TRBJ1-4; D is perhaps TRBD1 (5 bases). The CDR3 loop spans 16 amino acids. The germline V gene has CDR1 LGHNA and CDR2 YSLEER. Trimming shortened V by 4 bases and J by 7 bases, and 19 bases separated the two germline ends. CDR3 protein: CASSRTRRRASEKLFF. The CDR3 nucleotides read TGCGCCAGCAGCCGGACTAGGCGCAGGGCGAGTGAAAAACTGTTTTTT.

J is TRBJ1-2 and V is TRBV5-4; TRBD1 matches at 7 bases. CDR3 length equals 15 residues. V gave up 0 bases and J gave up 7 bases; unmatched junction bases: 9. Germline V lookup: CDR1 SGHNT, CDR2 YYREEE (reference sequence). In DNA, the CDR3 is TGTGCCAGCAGCTTGGTTGAACCAGGGGGTAGTGGCTACACCTTC. It encodes CASSLVEPGGSGYTF.

This clone was counted between two and nine times. Written as DNA, the CDR3 is TGTGCCAGCAGTTCACCCGGGACAGGGCCTGAAGCTTTCTTT. It yields the protein CASSSPGTGPEAFF. The chain combines TRBV28 with TRBJ1-1; 9 nucleotides agree with TRBD1. The germline V gene has CDR1 MDHEN and CDR2 SYDVKM. V lost 4 bases and J lost 6; bases outside the gene matches: 6. The CDR3 has 14 residues.

The sample holds a few counts of this clone. This sequence joins TRBV7-9 and TRBJ2-2; D is possibly TRBD2 (5 bases). The CDR3 runs 14 residues. Per the germline V gene, CDR1 is SEHNR and CDR2 is FQNEAQ (reference sequence). V was shortened by 2 bases and J by 7 bases, with 11 bases between the two germline ends. In nucleotides, the CDR3 is TGTGCCAGCAGCTTAACGGGGTTTGGCGGGGAGCTGTTTTTT. As protein: CASSLTGFGGELFF.

This clone was recorded only once. The chain uses TRBV7-2 and TRBJ2-7; D is possibly TRBD1 (6 bases). V lost 3 bases and J 6 bases, leaving 21 bases between the germline ends. In germline, CDR1 is SGHTA, CDR2 FQGNSA. The CDR3 has 16 amino acids. The CDR3 DNA follows: TGTGCCAGCAGCTTTGGGCGAGGGACATCTGTACGCGAGCAGTACTTC. Encoded protein: CASSFGRGTSVREQYF.

The chain is built from TRBV28 and TRBJ1-5, with TRBD1 identical over 8 bases. The CDR3 totals 13 residues. CDR1 is MDHEN and CDR2 is SYDVKM in the germline V gene. After removal of 8 bases from V and 4 bases from J, the junction contained 4 bases not matched to a gene. The CDR3 DNA is TGTGCCAGCTTGGGACAGGTAAATCAGCCCCAGCATTTT. The encoded protein is CASLGQVNQPQHF. Full variable domain (outside the CDR3, taken from reference TRBV28 and TRBJ1-5): DVKVTQSSRYLVKRTGEKVFLECVQDMDHENMFWYRQDPGLGLRLIYFSYDVKMKEKGDIPEGYSVSREKKERFSLILESASTNQTSMYLCASLGQVNQPQHFGDGTRLSIL.

This clone has a single count. The V gene is TRBV19, the J gene TRBJ1-5, with TRBD1 matching over 11 bases. After removal of 4 bases from V and 3 bases from J, the junction contained 2 bases not matched to a gene. CDR3 length: 15 residues. Germline V lookup: CDR1 LNHDA, CDR2 SQIVND (reference sequence). The CDR3 protein is CASSTDRGPNQPQHF. The CDR3 DNA sequence: TGTGCCAGTAGTACGGACAGGGGGCCCAATCAGCCCCAGCATTTT.

This chain uses TRBV2 with TRBJ2-1, with D perhaps TRBD2 (6 bases). V lost 7 bases, J lost 7 bases, and 14 bases lay in between. The CDR3 has 13 residues. CDR1 is SNHLY and CDR2 is FYNNEI in the germline V gene. The CDR3 DNA follows: TGTGCCAGCAATCGGGACGGACTAAATGAGCAGTTCTTC. The encoded protein is CASNRDGLNEQFF.

The chain couples TRBV5-4 to TRBJ1-5; D call uncertain. Germline V gives CDR1 SGHNT, CDR2 YYREEE (reference sequence). This CDR3 is built from 13 residues. V was trimmed by 2 bases and J by 10 bases, leaving 13 bases between them. CDR3 bases: TGTGCCAGCAGCTTACGGGGAATCAGCCCCCAGCATTTT. Its protein is CASSLRGISPQHF.

In the case of this clone: One end of the junction fails to match germline, which may point to a read error. This chain connects TRBV4-1 to TRBJ2-6; 8 bases are a match to TRBD1. There are 17 residues in the CDR3. Per germline, CDR1 MGHRA and CDR2 YSYEKL. The CDR3 reads CASSHPDRDSGANGLTF. The DNA for the CDR3 is TGCGCCAGCAGCCACCCGGACAGGGACTCTGGGGCCAACGGCCTGACTTTC.

The rearrangement links TRBV19 to TRBJ2-7; D not certain. This CDR3 is 14 amino acids long. Per germline, CDR1 LNHDA and CDR2 SQIVND (reference sequence). V lost 10 bases and J 3 bases, leaving 19 bases between the germline ends. CDR3 sequence reads: CATQMGPGYYEQYF. CDR3 nucleotide sequence: TGTGCCACCCAGATGGGTCCGGGTTACTACGAGCAGTACTTC.